The 2 T cell receptor beta chains listed next were all sequenced from one sample in a study of blood T cell repertoires in COVID-19. Here immunoSEQ multiplex PCR was the method, and the copy in TCRdb shows in-frame clones only, minus some. The table has about 110,000 clones, less than 75% seen once. Sequencing was done on a sample of peripheral blood. The receptor set was obtained from a human donor with acute or convalescent COVID-19. The donor label of this sample is uncertain.

The CDR3 coding sequence is TGTGCCACCACGCGGGACAGGGGGCCCGCCTACGAGCAGTACGTC. Translating it yields CATTRDRGPAYEQYV. The chain recombines TRBV5-4 with TRBJ2-7; 12 nucleotides line up with TRBD1. V lost 9 bases to trimming and J lost 2 bases; unmatched junction nucleotides: 9. CDR1 and CDR2 (germline): SGHNT, YYREEE (reference sequence). This CDR3 has 15 amino acids.

CDR3 coding DNA: TGTGCCAGCAGCCTAGGACAGGGGTTACCCCTCCACTTT. This translates into CASSLGQGLPLHF. The rearrangement links TRBV28 to TRBJ1-6; 9 positions agree with TRBD1. The CDR3 sequence is 13 residues long. Germline V gene data show CDR1 as MDHEN and CDR2 as SYDVKM. The V gene end was trimmed by 6 bases and the J gene end by 12 bases; junction bases not matched to a gene: 6.